This passage covers 8 T cell receptor beta chains from one sample sequenced in a study of human T cells and chemical hapten exposure. TCRdb independently ran MiXCR on the RACE reads; one entry per CDR3 protein. The sample holds about 160,000 distinct CDR3 sequences, 28% seen once. Time point described: patch test 3, about 24 weeks after DPC sensitization. As to treatment: therapeutic diphenylcyclopropenone sensitization with weekly scalp DPC. The sequenced sample was whole blood, obtained in connection with sensitization to the hapten diphenylcyclopropenone (DPC). These receptors were obtained from a young woman with alopecia areata. Some clones in this sample may be carry-over from other donors' samples.

The sample holds a few counts of this clonotype. V and J are TRBV27 and TRBJ1-2; D call uncertain. The CDR3 has 11 residues. CDR1 is MNHEY and CDR2 is SMNVEV in the germline V gene (reference sequence). Between the trimmed V and J ends, which lost 4 bases and 6 bases, there was a span of 6 bases. CDR3 region: CASSSGNGYTF. The CDR3 coding sequence is TGTGCCAGCAGTTCTGGGAATGGCTACACCTTC.

The chain couples TRBV20-1 to TRBJ2-1, with 9 bases that match TRBD2. Germline values: CDR1 DFQATT, CDR2 SNEGSKA (reference sequence). The CDR3 is made up of 14 amino acids. Trimming at V came to 7 bases and at J to 2 bases, leaving 6 bases not matched to a gene. The CDR3 loop reads CSGISGGPYNEQFF. Written as DNA, the CDR3 is TGCAGTGGCATTAGCGGGGGTCCCTACAATGAGCAGTTCTTC.

This clonotype was found a few times. The V and J genes are TRBV9 and TRBJ1-1, with D hard to call. CDR3 size: 15 residues. V lost 3 bases, J lost 1 base, and 13 bases lay in between. Germline CDR1 is SGDLS and CDR2 is YYNGEE. The CDR3 reads CASSASADGNTEAFF. In DNA form, the CDR3 reads TGTGCCAGCAGCGCTTCAGCCGACGGGAACACTGAAGCTTTCTTT.

The chain joins TRBV9 to TRBJ1-3; D uncertain. Trimming pared 1 base from V and 0 bases from J, leaving 5 bases between. CDR3 length equals 14 residues. The germline V gene encodes CDR1 SGDLS and CDR2 YYNGEE. CDR3 region: CASSVWSSGNTIYF. The CDR3 DNA sequence: TGTGCCAGCAGCGTATGGAGCTCTGGAAACACCATATATTTT.

This clonotype was found a few times. As DNA, the CDR3 is TGTGCCAGCAGCTTAGACAGGGCAGTTAACACTGAAGCTTTCTTT. Its protein is CASSLDRAVNTEAFF. The chain employs TRBV7-9 and TRBJ1-1; tentative D call: TRBD1 (6 bases). Germline CDR1 SEHNR, CDR2 FQNEAQ (reference sequence). The CDR3 covers 15 residues. Trimming removed 1 base from V and 2 bases from J, with 11 bases in between.

This clonotype was seen ten or more times. This sequence joins TRBV29-1 and TRBJ2-7; TRBD2 agrees at 7 bases. Germline CDR1 reads SQVTM; CDR2 reads ANQGSEA. Trimming at V came to 5 bases and at J to 3 bases, leaving 4 bases not matched to a gene. CDR3 size: 12 residues. The CDR3 here is CSVRSGGYEQYF. The CDR3 bases are TGCAGCGTTCGCTCGGGGGGCTACGAGCAGTACTTC.

This clonotype was detected only a few times. The rearrangement links TRBV6-5 to TRBJ2-1; TRBD2 matches at 10 bases. This CDR3 comprises 15 residues. The junction had 7 bases not matched to a gene; V was cut back by 4 bases and J by 7 bases. Germline values: CDR1 MNHEY, CDR2 SVGAGI. The CDR3 loop reads CASSFGTSARNEQFF. The CDR3 DNA reads as TGTGCCAGCAGTTTCGGGACTAGCGCCCGGAATGAGCAGTTCTTC.

V is TRBV11-2 and J is TRBJ2-1; TRBD1 is a possible D gene (5 bases). Trimming removed 4 bases at V and 13 bases at J, with 17 bases between. Germline V gene lookup returns CDR1 SGHAT and CDR2 FQNNGV. CDR3 length: 13 amino acids. CDR3 protein: CASSSPVGARQFF. CDR3 nucleotide sequence: TGTGCCAGCAGCTCCCCCGTTGGGGCCCGTCAGTTCTTC. The entire variable domain, with the rest obtained from reference TRBV11-2 and TRBJ2-1, is as follows: EAGVAQSPRYKIIEKRQSVAFWCNPISGHATLYWYQQILGQGPKLLIQFQNNGVVDDSQLPKDRFSAERLKGVDSTLKIQPAKLEDSAVYLCASSSPVGARQFFGPGTRLTVL.